This record concerns one T cell receptor beta chain sequence. The antigen is unknown. Germline values: CDR1 SGHRS, CDR2 YFSETQ. V dropped 1 base and J dropped 3; count of bases not matched to a gene: 3. The CDR3 length is 16 residues. The sample belongs to a study of T-cell reconstitution after alpha-beta-depleted transplantation in children. Study conclusions and caveats: Once a year had passed after transplant, T-cell counts and diversity came mostly from newly produced T cells.

The library targeted TCRbeta and was prepared with unique molecular identifiers. Using its own MiXCR run on the PCR reads, TCRdb lists one record per CDR3 protein. Of fewer than 350,000 distinct CDR3 sequences listed, 6.5% to 9% are singletons. The source material was peripheral blood, sampled 360 days after TCRalphabeta/CD19-depleted stem cell transplant. This chain joins TRBV5-1 and TRBJ2-5; the match to TRBD2 covers 13 bases. This TCR was recovered from a female patient aged 2-9 years who had a stem cell transplant for Fanconi anemia, so the T cells may come from the graft donor. The CDR3 here is CASSLTGLAGEETQYF. The CDR3 nucleotides read TGCGCCAGCAGCTTGACCGGACTAGCGGGGGAAGAGACCCAGTACTTC.